This TCR beta chain originates from a study of neoadjuvant anti-PD-1 for oral cavity cancer. Profiling relied on immunoSEQ multiplex PCR, and the TCRdb table lists in-frame clones only, not all of them. The sample carries tens of thousands of clones, roughly 81% recorded once. Documented time point: after neoadjuvant nivolumab, at surgical resection. V lost 2 bases and J lost 1; bases outside the gene matches: 4. Germline V gene lookup returns CDR1 MNHNS and CDR2 SASEGT. The length of the CDR3 is 17 residues. This clonotype was obtained from a person aged 40 to 85 with oral cavity squamous cell carcinoma. The chain links TRBV6-1 to TRBJ1-5; 11 bases fit TRBD1. Sample: PBMCs, taken after nivolumab (anti-PD-1) treatment. CDR3 bases: TGTGCCAGCAGTGAAAAGGGACAGGGGGTGAGCAATCAGCCCCAGCATTTT. As protein: CASSEKGQGVSNQPQHF.